The rows below give T cell receptor beta chains drawn from one sample of a study of T cell repertoires and HLA-DP antigens. This table comes from immunoSEQ multiplex PCR, and its TCRdb copy is limited to in-frame clones, with some not included. The sample lists over 100,000 clones; around 92% were seen once. Their recognized antigens are unknown. Source material: CD4+ T cells from PBMCs. Source of these receptors: a woman aged 18-29 years in good health and CMV-seronegative. CDR3s include the opening cysteine and the closing phenylalanine or tryptophan. A D gene is named only where the DNA matches it firmly. A row's size may be missing; if present it is once, few, many or a size class.

. | TRBD1 | TRBJ2-6 | TRBV5-4 | TGTGCCAGCAGCGACAGGGCCCCTGGGGCCAACGTCCTGACTTTC | CASSDRAPGANVLTF
. | . | TRBJ2-2 | TRBV15 | TGTGCCACCAGCAGAGACCACAGAGACACCGGGGAGCTGTTTTTT | CATSRDHRDTGELFF
few | . | TRBJ2-1 | TRBV5-1 | TGCGCCAGCAGCTCTACTCGGACATACTCCTACAATGAGCAGTTCTTC | CASSSTRTYSYNEQFF
. | TRBD2 | TRBJ2-5 | TRBV7-2 | TGTGCCAGCAGCTTGGCCCGGCGGGGGGGCCCCCAGTACTTC | CASSLARRGGPQYF
few | . | TRBJ1-2 | TRBV7-9 | TGTGCCAGCACCTCAAGAGTCCGCGGCTATGGCTACACCTTC | CASTSRVRGYGYTF
. | TRBD1 | TRBJ2-5 | TRBV2 | TGTGCCAGCAATCCGGGGACAGGTCGAGAGACCCAGTACTTC | CASNPGTGRETQYF
. | . | TRBJ2-1 | TRBV7-3 | TGTGCCAGCAGCTTAGGTGTCTCGGCGGCCCTCTACAATGAGCAGTTCTTC | CASSLGVSAALYNEQFF
. | . | TRBJ1-6 | TRBV18 | TGTGCCAGCTCACCCCAGGGCTCCTATAATTCACCCCTCCACTTT | CASSPQGSYNSPLHF
. | . | TRBJ1-5 | TRBV6-4 | TGTGCCAGCAGCGGAGAAGACAAGTCCAACGAGCCCCAGCATTTT | CASSGEDKSNEPQHF
. | . | TRBJ1-4 | TRBV28 | TGTGCCAGCAGTTGGGCAGGGGCCTTTTCAACTAATGAAAAACTGTTTTTT | CASSWAGAFSTNEKLFF
. | . | TRBJ2-3 | TRBV15 | TGTGCCACCAGCAGGGTATACACAGATACGCAGTATTTT | CATSRVYTDTQYF
. | . | TRBJ2-2 | TRBV21-1 | TGTGCCAGCAGCACGGGACAGGGGTTGAGCGGGGAGCTGTTTTTT | CASSTGQGLSGELFF
. | . | TRBJ1-2 | TRBV29-1 | TGCAGCGTTGGGCAGGAATACGGCTACACCTTC | CSVGQEYGYTF
. | . | TRBJ1-2 | TRBV5-4 | TGTGCCAGCAGCGACGCGGATAGCTATGGCTACACCTTC | CASSDADSYGYTF
. | . | TRBJ2-2 | TRBV7-6 | TGTGCCAGCAGCACAGTGGACGGGGAGCTGTTTTTT | CASSTVDGELFF